The 8 T cell receptor beta chains reported below all come from one sample, sequenced in a study of blood T cell repertoires in COVID-19. Clones were sequenced by immunoSEQ multiplex PCR, and TCRdb holds only the in-frame ones, with some missing. Of 50,000 to 55,000 clones listed, approximately 92% are singletons. The specimen sequenced was peripheral blood. These receptors all stem from a man aged 60 to 69 with active COVID-19.

V is TRBV5-5 and J is TRBJ2-2; 7 bases match TRBD2. The CDR3 runs to 14 residues. Trimming cost V 4 bases and J 1 base; bases outside gene matches: 1. Germline V gives CDR1 SGHKS, CDR2 YYEKEE (reference sequence). DNA for the CDR3: TGTGCCAGCAGCGGGACTATGAACACCGGGGAGCTGTTTTTT. Translating it yields CASSGTMNTGELFF.

This chain links TRBV6-5 with TRBJ2-7, with a possible D match to TRBD2 (6 bases). The CDR3 has 15 amino acids. Trimming pared 0 bases from V and 5 bases from J, leaving 14 bases between. The germline gives CDR1 MNHEY, CDR2 SVGAGI. CDR3 in amino acids: CASSYSSAPSDEQYF. As DNA, the CDR3 is TGTGCCAGCAGTTACTCCAGCGCCCCTAGCGACGAGCAGTACTTC.

The rearrangement uses TRBV4-2 and TRBJ1-2; D unclear. The V and J ends lost 0 bases and 8 bases respectively, with 19 bases between them. This CDR3 spans 16 amino acids. Germline CDR1 LGHNA, CDR2 YNFKEQ. The DNA of the CDR3 is TGTGCCAGCAGCCAAGAAATCTCGGCGGCTGATTGGGGCTACACCTTC. The encoded protein is CASSQEISAADWGYTF.

V usage is TRBV24-1 and J usage is TRBJ2-5; possible D gene TRBD2, 6 bases. Germline lookup yields CDR1 KGHDR and CDR2 SFDVKD. Trimming cost V 2 bases and J 7 bases, with 10 bases left between them. CDR3 length: 13 residues. The CDR3 DNA is TGTGCCACCAGTGATTCGACGGAGGGGACCCAGTACTTC. It codes for CATSDSTEGTQYF.

This chain uses TRBV5-1 with TRBJ2-1; TRBD2 might be the D (5 bases). The CDR3 has 13 amino acids. The V end was cut by 0 bases, the J end by 5 bases, with 6 bases between. Germline V gene sequence: CDR1 SGHRS, CDR2 YFSETQ. The CDR3 coding sequence is TGCGCCAGCAGCTTGGCCGGGGACAATGAGCAGTTCTTC. This codes for CASSLAGDNEQFF.

A single count supports this clone. The gene calls are TRBV11-2 and TRBJ2-1; no firm D call. The CDR3 has 15 amino acids. In germline, CDR1 is SGHAT, CDR2 FQNNGV. V shed 0 bases and J shed 5 bases, with 11 bases lying between them. CDR3 region: CASSLDLRQDNEQFF. The CDR3 DNA sequence: TGTGCCAGCAGCTTAGATCTGAGACAAGACAATGAGCAGTTCTTC.

This chain links TRBV28 with TRBJ2-1; possible D gene TRBD1, 7 bases. With 5 bases removed from V and 5 bases from J, the gap between germline ends came to 22 bases. Germline V gene sequence: CDR1 MDHEN, CDR2 SYDVKM. CDR3 length: 17 residues. CDR3 sequence (DNA): TGTGCCAGCAGTCCCTCTCTGGAGGGGGCTCGCAACAATGAGCAGTTCTTC. It yields the protein CASSPSLEGARNNEQFF.

For the CDR3, the DNA is TGTGCCAGCAGCCCAGGGTGGACGATCACTGAAGCTTTCTTT. Translation gives CASSPGWTITEAFF. This rearrangement joins TRBV7-2 to TRBJ1-1, with a weak D call TRBD1 (5 bases). The ends were cut back, 5 bases at V and 4 bases at J, with 14 bases in the middle. The CDR3 consists of 14 residues. Per the germline V gene, CDR1 is SGHTA and CDR2 is FQGNSA.